This T cell receptor beta chain derives from a study of T cell responses to AZD1222 COVID-19 vaccine. Worth noting for this clone: Its antigen is undetermined.

CDR1 and CDR2 from the germline V gene are MNHNS and SASEGT. The CDR3 covers 15 residues. V was shortened by 1 base and J by 4 bases, with 13 bases between the two germline ends. Study outcomes and limitations: Of the AZD1222 recipients, only 5 to 7 were seropositive at baseline. It should be noted that donors were predominantly white British and more often female, and clonal diversity was possibly underestimated.

Assay used: immunoSEQ multiplex PCR; TCRdb lists only in-frame clones, some missing. The sample lists 100,000 to 150,000 clones; around 89% were seen once. V is TRBV6-1 and J is TRBJ1-2; D gene unclear. Material: peripheral blood, obtained on day 0 of AZD1222 vaccination. This TCR was sampled from an adult in good health. The CDR3: CASSEVGVVGYGYTF. The CDR3 region has the DNA TGTGCCAGCAGTGAAGTTGGGGTAGTTGGCTATGGCTACACCTTC.